The table lists the clone carrying this TCR beta chain with many counts. In TCRdb, the multiplex PCR reads were re-called with MiXCR into one record per CDR3 protein. The sample gives approximately 88,000 distinct CDR3 sequences, approximately 28% of which show up once; roughly 8.1% is in the top ten. This sample was taken from a study of breast tumors, draining lymph nodes, adjacent tissues. Axillary draining lymph nodes of breast cancer patients supplied the node samples. The J segment lost 0 bases and the V segment lost 4 bases, leaving 2 bases of the junction unmatched. CDR3 length: 16 amino acids.

The genes are TRBV12-3 or TRBV12-4 and TRBJ1-3, with 11 bases fitting TRBD1. This receptor was obtained from a female donor with breast cancer. Some clones in this sample may be carry-over from other donors' samples. The sample consisted of axillary lymph node tissue. The CDR3 bases are TGTGCCAGCAGTTCCGGGACAGGGGGCTCTGGAAACACCATATATTTT. It specifies CASSSGTGGSGNTIYF.